A single T cell receptor beta chain is shown here with its context. Its antigen is as yet unknown. The data derive from a study of shared clonotypes between healthy human individuals. Overall study context: The plates for each donor numbered three CD4 naive, three CD4 memory, two CD8 naive and one CD8 memory. General observations from the study: Sharing across four donors was highest in naive CD4 (around 5%) and lowest in memory CD8 (about 0.4%). A limitation of the genetic and exposure-history diversity represented arose from few donors.

Authors' methods: Junction-only sequences without quality scores were provided by ImmunoSEQ, so filtering was different. TCRdb's table, derived via immunoSEQ multiplex PCR, lists solely in-frame clones and lacks some. For V, J and clone size, that table is used; D and trimming come from the DNA. The table includes approximately 2,000,000 clones, 85% to 95% detected once. After removal of 0 bases from V and 15 bases from J, the junction contained 8 bases not matched to a gene. Germline loops: CDR1 SGHTA, CDR2 FQGNSA. This CDR3 spans 14 amino acids. The V and J genes are TRBV7-2 and TRBJ2-1; TRBD2 matches at 10 bases. The sequence was collected from a man between 18 and 35 years old in good health. Some clones in this sample may be carry-over from other donors' samples. The sequencing sample was made of naive CD4+ T cells from PBMCs. Stated subset: CD45RA+ positively selected. Here the CDR3 reads CASSLAPSGRWAFF. As DNA, the CDR3 is TGTGCCAGCAGCTTAGCCCCTAGCGGGAGATGGGCGTTCTTC.